This T cell receptor beta chain was captured in a study of CD8+ T cells in alopecia areata. The overall study: The protocol delivered tofacitinib for 6 to 18 months, then withdrew it for 6 months. Overall study results and limits: Scalp and blood samples kept many expanded lesional clones throughout tofacitinib. Scalp clonality and expanded CD8+ clones among the top 100 showed significant decreases with tofacitinib.

Extracted RNA was reverse transcribed, and the resulting cDNA served as sequencing template. Generated by immunoSEQ multiplex PCR, the TCRdb table keeps only in-frame clones and is missing some. The sample yields over 150,000 clones, around 58% seen once. The sample holds many counts of this clone. The antigen is not known. The treatment here: oral pan-JAK inhibitor, 5-10 mg twice daily. The sequences come from CD8+ T cells sorted from blood, collected at week 24, from a patient treated with tofacitinib. This sequence originates from a human donor with alopecia areata.

This CDR3 is CASSRLEGATEAFF. CDR3 bases: TGTGCCAGCAGCAGGCTAGAGGGGGCCACTGAAGCTTTCTTT. This chain joins TRBV7-6 and TRBJ1-1; 7 bases align to TRBD1. The ends lost 5 bases at V and 4 bases at J; junction bases unmatched: 7. The CDR3 runs 14 residues. Germline CDR1 and CDR2: SGHVS and FNYEAQ.